This T cell receptor (beta chain) stems from a study of early T cells in non-severe SARS-CoV-2 infection. On the study more broadly: Investigators sequenced bulk RNA drawn from unsorted whole blood, and chains remained unpaired.

This clonotype was seen only a few times. In TCRdb, the 5' RACE reads were re-called with MiXCR into one record per CDR3 protein. The sample shows 85,000 to 100,000 distinct CDR3 sequences, about 10% of them seen only once. The CDR3 spans 14 residues. Germline CDR1 KGHSH, CDR2 LQKENI. The ends lost 3 bases at V and 5 bases at J; junction bases unmatched: 6. The sequencing here drew on whole blood, taken at baseline. V usage is TRBV18 and J usage is TRBJ2-5; 7 positions match TRBD2. This TCR came from an adult who was a healthcare worker with PCR-confirmed SARS-CoV-2 infection or an uninfected control (not recorded which). In nucleotides, the CDR3 is TGTGCCAGCTCACCGACTAGCACGTCGGAGACCCAGTACTTC. Translated: CASSPTSTSETQYF.